The 9 T cell receptor beta chains presented below share a single source sample, sequenced in a study of blood T cell repertoires in COVID-19. Sequencing was performed with immunoSEQ multiplex PCR; in TCRdb, only in-frame clones are kept and a portion is missing. The profile shows approximately 150,000 clones, around three quarters of them singletons. Sequenced input: peripheral blood. The receptor source for this set is a man in his fifties with active or convalescent COVID-19.

The rearrangement joins TRBV29-1 to TRBJ1-4, with 9 bases lining up with TRBD1. CDR1 and CDR2 from the germline V gene are SQVTM and ANQGSEA. J gave up 5 bases and V 1 base, and 8 bases lay outside the gene matches. The CDR3 runs 16 residues. In nucleotides, the CDR3 is TGCAGCGTTGAAGCCATTCTGACAGGGGGAAATGAAAAACTGTTTTTT. Its protein product is CSVEAILTGGNEKLFF.

The CDR3 DNA reads as TGTGCCACGGGGACAGGACAGGGGAATCAGCCCCAGCATTTT. Residues: CATGTGQGNQPQHF. The V call is TRBV24-1, the J call TRBJ1-5; 9 bases line up with TRBD1. The V segment lost 10 bases and the J segment 4 bases; nucleotides outside the gene matches: 7. Germline V gene data show CDR1 as KGHDR and CDR2 as SFDVKD. The CDR3 covers 14 residues.

On this clone: At the DNA level, this CDR3 is encoded by other sequences in the same sample as well. J is TRBJ1-2 and V is TRBV28; 7 nucleotides line up with TRBD1. This CDR3 region has 13 residues. Germline assignment: CDR1 MDHEN and CDR2 SYDVKM. The junction had 3 bases not matched to a gene; V was cut back by 4 bases and J by 4 bases. The CDR3 DNA reads TGTGCCAGCAGTTCGGGACAGCCCTATGGCTACACCTTC. Its translation: CASSSGQPYGYTF.

This clone was seen more than once but under ten times. This rearrangement joins TRBV28 to TRBJ2-1; 7 nucleotides line up with TRBD2. This CDR3 has 17 residues. After removal of 5 bases from V and 7 bases from J, the junction contained 17 bases not matched to a gene. Germline assignment: CDR1 MDHEN and CDR2 SYDVKM. The CDR3 loop reads CASSRALGASGINEQFF. In nucleotides, the CDR3 is TGTGCCAGCAGTCGGGCCCTCGGGGCTAGCGGAATTAATGAGCAGTTCTTC.

The rearrangement joins TRBV11-3 to TRBJ2-1; a possible D gene is TRBD2 (6 bases). The CDR3 extends over 16 amino acids. Germline CDR1 SGHNT, CDR2 YENEEA. Deletions cut 1 base from V and 5 bases from J, with 15 bases between. Here the CDR3 reads CASSLALSSADNEQFF. CDR3 sequence (DNA): TGTGCCAGCAGCTTAGCGCTCTCTAGCGCGGACAATGAGCAGTTCTTC. Based on the CDR3 plus reference TRBV11-3 and TRBJ2-1, the full variable domain is EAGVVQSPRYKIIEKKQPVAFWCNPISGHNTLYWYLQNLGQGPELLIRYENEEAVDDSQLPKDRFSAERLKGVDSTLKIQPAELGDSAVYLCASSLALSSADNEQFFGPGTRLTVL.

The J gene is TRBJ1-6, the V gene TRBV6-6; D is uncertain. Trimming took 2 bases from V and 4 from J, leaving 9 bases between them. CDR3 size: 15 residues. Germline V gene lookup returns CDR1 MNHNY and CDR2 SVGAGI (reference sequence). CDR3 sequence: CASSYTATYNSPLHF. The CDR3 coding sequence is TGTGCCAGCAGTTACACAGCAACTTATAATTCACCCCTCCACTTT.

In DNA, the CDR3 is TGTGCCAGCAGAACAGGGTCCACAGATACGCAGTATTTT. It is translated as CASRTGSTDTQYF. The V gene is TRBV28, the J gene TRBJ2-3, with D possibly TRBD1 on 6 matching bases. Deletions cut 6 bases from V and 2 bases from J, with 9 bases between. CDR1 and CDR2 from the germline V gene are MDHEN and SYDVKM. The CDR3 has 13 residues.

The J gene is TRBJ1-2, the V gene TRBV5-4; 7 nucleotides agree with TRBD1. V dropped 3 bases and J dropped 2; count of bases not matched to a gene: 1. This CDR3 region has 13 residues. Germline lookup yields CDR1 SGHNT and CDR2 YYREEE (reference sequence). The CDR3 region is CASSSQGNYGYTF. CDR3 sequence (DNA): TGTGCCAGCAGCTCACAGGGGAACTATGGCTACACCTTC.

This clone was recorded at least ten times. The CDR3: CASSLVGQGNSPLHF. CDR3 nucleotide sequence: TGTGCCAGCAGCTTAGTCGGACAGGGGAATTCACCCCTCCACTTT. The chain uses TRBV7-6 and TRBJ1-6, with 9 bases aligning to TRBD1. This CDR3 has 15 amino acids. Germline-derived CDR1 and CDR2 are SGHVS and FNYEAQ. V shed 1 base, J shed 7 bases, and the junction held 2 bases outside the gene matches.